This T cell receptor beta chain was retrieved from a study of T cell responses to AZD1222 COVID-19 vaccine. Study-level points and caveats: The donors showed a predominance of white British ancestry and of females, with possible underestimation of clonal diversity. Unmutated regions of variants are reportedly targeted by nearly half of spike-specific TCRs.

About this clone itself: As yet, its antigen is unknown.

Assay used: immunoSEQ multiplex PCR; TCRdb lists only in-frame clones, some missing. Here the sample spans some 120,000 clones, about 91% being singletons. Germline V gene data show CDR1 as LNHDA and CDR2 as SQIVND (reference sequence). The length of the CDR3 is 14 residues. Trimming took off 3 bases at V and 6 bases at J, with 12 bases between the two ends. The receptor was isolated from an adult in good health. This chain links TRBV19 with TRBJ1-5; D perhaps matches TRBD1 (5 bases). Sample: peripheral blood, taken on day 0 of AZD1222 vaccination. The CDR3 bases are TGTGCCAGTAGTATCGTCAGGGCGGGTCAGCCCCAGCATTTT. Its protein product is CASSIVRAGQPQHF.